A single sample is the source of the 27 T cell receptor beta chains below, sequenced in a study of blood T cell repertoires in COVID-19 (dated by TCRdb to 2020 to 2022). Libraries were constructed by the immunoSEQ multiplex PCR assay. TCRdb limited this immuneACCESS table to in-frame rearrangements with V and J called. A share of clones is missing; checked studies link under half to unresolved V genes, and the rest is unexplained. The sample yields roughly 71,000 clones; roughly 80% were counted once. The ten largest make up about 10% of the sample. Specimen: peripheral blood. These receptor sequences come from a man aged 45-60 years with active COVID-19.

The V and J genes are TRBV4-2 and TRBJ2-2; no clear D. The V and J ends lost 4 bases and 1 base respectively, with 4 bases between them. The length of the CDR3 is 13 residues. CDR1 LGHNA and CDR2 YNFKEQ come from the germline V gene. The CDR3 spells CASSPQNTGELFF. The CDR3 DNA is TGTGCCAGCAGCCCACAGAACACCGGGGAGCTGTTTTTT.

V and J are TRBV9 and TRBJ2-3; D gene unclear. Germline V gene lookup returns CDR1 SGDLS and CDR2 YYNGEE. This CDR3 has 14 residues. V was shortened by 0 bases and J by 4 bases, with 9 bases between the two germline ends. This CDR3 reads CASSVVDFSDTQYF. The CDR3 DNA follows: TGTGCCAGCAGCGTAGTTGACTTCTCAGATACGCAGTATTTT.

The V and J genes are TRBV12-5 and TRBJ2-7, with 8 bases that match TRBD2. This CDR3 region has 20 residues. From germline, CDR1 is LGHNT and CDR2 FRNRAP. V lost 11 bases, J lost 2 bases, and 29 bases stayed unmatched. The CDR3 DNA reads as TGTGCTCGGGCCCCGGGGGGGGCCGTCCGGGGCGGAAGACTACCCTACGAGCAGTACTTC. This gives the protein CARAPGGAVRGGRLPYEQYF.

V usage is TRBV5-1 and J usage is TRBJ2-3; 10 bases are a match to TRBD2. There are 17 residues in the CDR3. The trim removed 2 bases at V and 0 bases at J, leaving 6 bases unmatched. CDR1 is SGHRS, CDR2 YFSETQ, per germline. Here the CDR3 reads CASSFLGLADSTDTQYF. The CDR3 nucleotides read TGCGCCAGCAGCTTCCTCGGACTAGCGGACAGCACAGATACGCAGTATTTT.

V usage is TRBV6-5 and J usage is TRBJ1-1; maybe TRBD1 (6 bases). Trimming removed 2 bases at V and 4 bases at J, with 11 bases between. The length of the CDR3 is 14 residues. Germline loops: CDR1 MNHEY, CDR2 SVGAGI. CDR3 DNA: TGTGCCAGCAGTTACATAGGGGGGGGCACTGAAGCTTTCTTT. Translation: CASSYIGGGTEAFF.

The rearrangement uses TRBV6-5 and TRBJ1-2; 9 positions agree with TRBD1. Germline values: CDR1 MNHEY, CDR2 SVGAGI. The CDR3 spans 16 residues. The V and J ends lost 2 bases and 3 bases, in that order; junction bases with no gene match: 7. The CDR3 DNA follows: TGTGCCAGCAGTTACACCCTGGGACAGGGCGACTATGGCTACACCTTC. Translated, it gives CASSYTLGQGDYGYTF.

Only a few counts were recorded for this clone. The CDR3 DNA reads as TGTGCCAGCAGCCAAGATTGGAGGACAGGTCATTCACCCCTCCACTTT. This encodes CASSQDWRTGHSPLHF. This chain links TRBV4-2 with TRBJ1-6, with TRBD1 identical over 7 bases. The CDR3 has 16 residues. V shed 0 bases and J 8 bases; nucleotides not matched to a gene: 7. The germline gives CDR1 LGHNA, CDR2 YNFKEQ.

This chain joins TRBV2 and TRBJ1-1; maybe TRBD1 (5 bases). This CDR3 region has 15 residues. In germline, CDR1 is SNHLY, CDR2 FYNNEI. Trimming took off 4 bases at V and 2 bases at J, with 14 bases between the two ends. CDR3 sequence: CASSVQPGTNTEAFF. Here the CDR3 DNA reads TGTGCCAGCAGTGTTCAGCCAGGGACTAACACTGAAGCTTTCTTT.

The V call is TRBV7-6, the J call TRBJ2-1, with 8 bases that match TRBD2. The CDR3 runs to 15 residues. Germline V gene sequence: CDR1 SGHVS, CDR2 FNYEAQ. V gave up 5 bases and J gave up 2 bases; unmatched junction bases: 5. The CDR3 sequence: CASSPLSGTYNEQFF. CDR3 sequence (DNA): TGTGCCAGCAGCCCCCTTAGCGGGACCTACAATGAGCAGTTCTTC.

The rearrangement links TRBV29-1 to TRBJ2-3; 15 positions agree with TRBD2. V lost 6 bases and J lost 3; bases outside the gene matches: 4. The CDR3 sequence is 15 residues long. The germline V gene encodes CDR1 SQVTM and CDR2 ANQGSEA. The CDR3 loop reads CSVTGTSGRTDTQYF. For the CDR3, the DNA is TGCAGCGTAACCGGGACTAGCGGGAGGACAGATACGCAGTATTTT.

The CDR3 protein is CASSVGGRQVQETQYF. Written as DNA, the CDR3 is TGTGCCAGCAGCGTAGGGGGCAGGCAAGTACAAGAGACCCAGTACTTC. The chain combines TRBV9 with TRBJ2-5, with a possible D match to TRBD1 (5 bases). The CDR3 is 16 residues long. Trimming cost V 0 bases and J 2 bases, with 14 bases left between them. Germline assignment: CDR1 SGDLS and CDR2 YYNGEE. Variable domain in full (rest from reference TRBV9 and TRBJ2-5): DSGVTQTPKHLITATGQRVTLRCSPRSGDLSVYWYQQSLDQGLQFLIQYYNGEERAKGNILERFSAQQFPDLHSELNLSSLELGDSALYFCASSVGGRQVQETQYFGPGTRLLVL.

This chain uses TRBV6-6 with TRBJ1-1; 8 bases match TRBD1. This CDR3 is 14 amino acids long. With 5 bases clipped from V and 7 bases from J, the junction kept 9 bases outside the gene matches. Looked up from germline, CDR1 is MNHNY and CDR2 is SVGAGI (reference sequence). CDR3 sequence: CASSKSGQGGEAFF. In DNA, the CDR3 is TGTGCCAGCAGTAAGAGCGGACAGGGCGGTGAAGCTTTCTTT.

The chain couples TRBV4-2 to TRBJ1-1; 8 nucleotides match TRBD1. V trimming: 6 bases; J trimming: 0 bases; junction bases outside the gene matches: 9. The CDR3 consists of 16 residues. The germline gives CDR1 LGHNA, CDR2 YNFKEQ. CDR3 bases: TGTGCCAGCAGTTCTACCCCAGGGGGCATGAACACTGAAGCTTTCTTT. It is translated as CASSSTPGGMNTEAFF.

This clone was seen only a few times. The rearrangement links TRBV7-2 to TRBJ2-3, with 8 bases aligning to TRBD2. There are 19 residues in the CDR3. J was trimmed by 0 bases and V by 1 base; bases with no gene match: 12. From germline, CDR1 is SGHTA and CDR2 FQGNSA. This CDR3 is CASSLGSSGGRYSTDTQYF. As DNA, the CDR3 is TGTGCCAGCAGCTTAGGTAGCAGCGGGGGACGATATAGCACAGATACGCAGTATTTT.

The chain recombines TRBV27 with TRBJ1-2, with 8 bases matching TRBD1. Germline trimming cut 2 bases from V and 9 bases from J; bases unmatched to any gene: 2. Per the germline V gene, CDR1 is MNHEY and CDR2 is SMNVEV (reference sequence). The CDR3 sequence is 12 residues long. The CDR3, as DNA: TGTGCCAGCAGTTTACCAGGGGGCAGCTACACCTTC. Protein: CASSLPGGSYTF.

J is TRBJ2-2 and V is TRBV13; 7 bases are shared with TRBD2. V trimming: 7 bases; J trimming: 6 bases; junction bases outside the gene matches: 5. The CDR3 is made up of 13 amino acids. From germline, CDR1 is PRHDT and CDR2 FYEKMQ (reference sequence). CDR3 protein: CASTLGLSGELFF. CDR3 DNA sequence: TGTGCCAGCACTCTGGGACTATCCGGGGAGCTGTTTTTT. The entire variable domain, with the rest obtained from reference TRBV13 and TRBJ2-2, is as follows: AAGVIQSPRHLIKEKRETATLKCYPIPRHDTVYWYQQGPGQDPQFLISFYEKMQSDKGSIPDRFSAQQFSDYHSELNMSSLELGDSALYFCASTLGLSGELFFGEGSRLTVL.

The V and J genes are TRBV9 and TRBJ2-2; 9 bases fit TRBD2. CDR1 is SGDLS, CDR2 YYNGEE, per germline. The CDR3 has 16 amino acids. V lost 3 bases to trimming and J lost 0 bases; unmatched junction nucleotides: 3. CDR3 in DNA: TGTGCCAGCAGCGCTCGACTAGCGGCGAACACCGGGGAGCTGTTTTTT. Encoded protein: CASSARLAANTGELFF.

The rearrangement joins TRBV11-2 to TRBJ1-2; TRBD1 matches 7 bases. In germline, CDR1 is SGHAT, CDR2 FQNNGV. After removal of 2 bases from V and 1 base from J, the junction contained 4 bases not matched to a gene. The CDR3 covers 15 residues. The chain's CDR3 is CASSLNQGVNYGYTF. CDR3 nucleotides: TGTGCCAGCAGCTTAAACCAGGGGGTTAACTATGGCTACACCTTC. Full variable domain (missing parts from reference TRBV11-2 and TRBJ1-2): EAGVAQSPRYKIIEKRQSVAFWCNPISGHATLYWYQQILGQGPKLLIQFQNNGVVDDSQLPKDRFSAERLKGVDSTLKIQPAKLEDSAVYLCASSLNQGVNYGYTFGSGTRLTVV.

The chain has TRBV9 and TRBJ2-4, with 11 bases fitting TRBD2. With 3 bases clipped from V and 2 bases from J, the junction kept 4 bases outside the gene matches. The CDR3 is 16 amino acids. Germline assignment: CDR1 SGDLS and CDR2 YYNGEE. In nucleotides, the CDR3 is TGTGCCAGCAGCGCTGGGACTAGCGGATCCAAAAACATTCAGTACTTC. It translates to CASSAGTSGSKNIQYF. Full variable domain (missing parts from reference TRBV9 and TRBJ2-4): DSGVTQTPKHLITATGQRVTLRCSPRSGDLSVYWYQQSLDQGLQFLIQYYNGEERAKGNILERFSAQQFPDLHSELNLSSLELGDSALYFCASSAGTSGSKNIQYFGAGTRLSVL.

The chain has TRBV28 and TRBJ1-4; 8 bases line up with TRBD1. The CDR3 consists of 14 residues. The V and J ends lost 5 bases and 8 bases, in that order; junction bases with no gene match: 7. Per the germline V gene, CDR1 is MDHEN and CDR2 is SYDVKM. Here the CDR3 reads CASSQGARGEKLFF. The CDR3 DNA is TGTGCCAGCAGTCAGGGGGCTAGAGGAGAAAAACTGTTTTTT.

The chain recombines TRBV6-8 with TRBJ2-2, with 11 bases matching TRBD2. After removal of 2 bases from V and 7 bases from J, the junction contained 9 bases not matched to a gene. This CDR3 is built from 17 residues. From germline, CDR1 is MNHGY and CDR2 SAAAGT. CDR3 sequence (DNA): TGTGCCAGCAGTTACAGGAGACTAGCGGGAATAGGCGGGGAGCTGTTTTTT. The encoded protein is CASSYRRLAGIGGELFF.

CDR3 sequence: CASSVRQGPRNTEAFF. CDR3 in DNA: TGTGCCAGTAGTGTTCGACAGGGACCTAGGAACACTGAAGCTTTCTTT. The chain has TRBV19 and TRBJ1-1; 7 bases match TRBD1. Trimming took 5 bases from V and 1 from J; bases not matched to a gene: 10. Germline V lookup: CDR1 LNHDA, CDR2 SQIVND (reference sequence). The CDR3 sequence is 16 residues long.

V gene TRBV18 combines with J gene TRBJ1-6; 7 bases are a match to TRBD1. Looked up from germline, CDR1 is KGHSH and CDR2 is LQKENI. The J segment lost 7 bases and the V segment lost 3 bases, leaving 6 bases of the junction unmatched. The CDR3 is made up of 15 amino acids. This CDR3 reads CASSPGQIENSPLHF. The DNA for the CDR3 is TGTGCCAGCTCACCGGGACAGATAGAGAATTCACCCCTCCACTTT.

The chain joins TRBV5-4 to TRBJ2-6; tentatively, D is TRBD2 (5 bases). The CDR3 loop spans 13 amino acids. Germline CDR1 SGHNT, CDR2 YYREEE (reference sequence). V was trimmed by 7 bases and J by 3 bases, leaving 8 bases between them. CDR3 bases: TGTGCCAGCTTCCGGGGTGGGGCCAACGTCCTGACTTTC. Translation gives CASFRGGANVLTF. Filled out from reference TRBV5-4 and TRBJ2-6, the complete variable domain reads ETGVTQSPTHLIKTRGQQVTLRCSSQSGHNTVSWYQQALGQGPQFIFQYYREEENGRGNFPPRFSGLQFPNYSSELNVNALELDDSALYLCASFRGGANVLTFGAGSRLTVL.

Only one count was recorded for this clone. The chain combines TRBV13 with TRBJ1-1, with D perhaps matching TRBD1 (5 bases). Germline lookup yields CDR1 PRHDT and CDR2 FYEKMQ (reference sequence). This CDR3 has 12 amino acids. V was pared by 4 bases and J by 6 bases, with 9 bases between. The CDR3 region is CASSSTGAEAFF. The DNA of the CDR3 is TGTGCCAGCAGCTCGACGGGGGCTGAAGCTTTCTTT.

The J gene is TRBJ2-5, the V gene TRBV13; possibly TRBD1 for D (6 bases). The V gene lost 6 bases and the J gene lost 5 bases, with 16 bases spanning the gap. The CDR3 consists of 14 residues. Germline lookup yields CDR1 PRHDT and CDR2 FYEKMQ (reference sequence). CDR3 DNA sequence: TGTGCCAGCAGGAAAAGGACAGCGATGGAGACCCAGTACTTC. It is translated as CASRKRTAMETQYF.

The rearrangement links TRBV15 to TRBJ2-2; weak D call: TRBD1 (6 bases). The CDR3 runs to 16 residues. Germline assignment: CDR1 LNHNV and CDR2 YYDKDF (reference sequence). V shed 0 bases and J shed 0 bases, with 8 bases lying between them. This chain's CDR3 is CATSRDQGTNTGELFF. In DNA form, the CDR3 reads TGTGCCACCAGCAGAGATCAGGGGACGAACACCGGGGAGCTGTTTTTT. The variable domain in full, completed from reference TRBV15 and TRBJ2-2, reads DAMVIQNPRYQVTQFGKPVTLSCSQTLNHNVMYWYQQKSSQAPKLLFHYYDKDFNNEADTPDNFQSRRPNTSFCFLDIRSPGLGDTAMYLCATSRDQGTNTGELFFGEGSRLTVL.